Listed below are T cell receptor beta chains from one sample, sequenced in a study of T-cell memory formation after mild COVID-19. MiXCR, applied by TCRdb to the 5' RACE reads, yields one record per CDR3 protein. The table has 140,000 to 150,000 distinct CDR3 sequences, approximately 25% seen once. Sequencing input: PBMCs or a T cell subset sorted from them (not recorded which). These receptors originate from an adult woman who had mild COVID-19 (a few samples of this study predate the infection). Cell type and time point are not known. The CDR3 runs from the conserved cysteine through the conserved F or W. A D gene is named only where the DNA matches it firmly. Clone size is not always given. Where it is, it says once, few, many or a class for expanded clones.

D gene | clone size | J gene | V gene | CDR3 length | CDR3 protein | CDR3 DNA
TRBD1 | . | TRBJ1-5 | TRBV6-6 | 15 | CASSPRGPGNQPQHF | TGTGCCAGCAGTCCCAGGGGGCCAGGCAATCAGCCCCAGCATTTT
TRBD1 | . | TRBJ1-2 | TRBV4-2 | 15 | CASSPDGEGALGYTF | TGTGCCAGCAGCCCAGACGGGGAGGGGGCGCTTGGCTACACCTTC
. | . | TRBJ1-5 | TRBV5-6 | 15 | CASSLGQERFQPQHF | TGTGCCAGCAGCTTGGGTCAGGAGAGATTTCAGCCCCAGCATTTT
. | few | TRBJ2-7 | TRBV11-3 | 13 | CASSSSLSYEQYF | TGTGCCAGCAGCTCCAGTCTTTCCTACGAGCAGTACTTC
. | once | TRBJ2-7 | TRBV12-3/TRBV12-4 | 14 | CASSFGGVGYEQYF | TGTGCCAGCAGTTTCGGTGGGGTCGGCTACGAGCAGTACTTC
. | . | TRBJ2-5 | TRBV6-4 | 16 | CASRPPLVGGQETQYF | TGTGCCAGCAGACCCCCTTTGGTAGGGGGGCAAGAGACCCAGTACTTC
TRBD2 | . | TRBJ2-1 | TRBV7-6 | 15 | CASSFDGRALNEQFF | TGTGCCAGCAGCTTTGACGGGAGGGCTCTCAATGAGCAGTTCTTC
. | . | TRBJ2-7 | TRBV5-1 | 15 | CASSLEAGLGGEQYF | TGCGCCAGCAGCTTGGAGGCAGGGCTTGGAGGCGAGCAGTACTTC
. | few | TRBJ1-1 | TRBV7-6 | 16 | CASSSSMGTSFTEAFF | TGTGCCAGCAGCTCCAGCATGGGGACCTCCTTCACTGAAGCTTTCTTT
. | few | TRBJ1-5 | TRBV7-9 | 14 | CASSSSPGLQPQHF | TGTGCCAGCAGCTCCTCTCCGGGGCTCCAGCCCCAGCATTTT
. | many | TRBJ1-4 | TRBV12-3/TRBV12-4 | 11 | CASSLGEKLFF | TGTGCCAGCAGCCTAGGGGAAAAACTGTTTTTT
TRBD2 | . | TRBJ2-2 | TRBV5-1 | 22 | CASSLSLTRVSLAGLHTGELFF | TGCGCCAGCAGCTTGTCACTCACGAGAGTGTCACTAGCGGGCTTACACACCGGGGAGCTGTTTTTT
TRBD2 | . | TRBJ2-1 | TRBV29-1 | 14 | CSVGLAGRSDEQFF | TGCAGCGTTGGACTAGCGGGGCGGAGCGATGAGCAGTTCTTC
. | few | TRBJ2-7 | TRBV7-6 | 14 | CASSSIRETYEQYF | TGTGCCAGCAGCTCCATACGGGAGACCTACGAGCAGTACTTC
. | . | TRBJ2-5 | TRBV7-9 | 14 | CASSLGFGIETQYF | TGTGCCAGCAGCTTAGGATTCGGAATCGAGACCCAGTACTTC
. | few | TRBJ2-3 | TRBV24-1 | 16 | CATSDPDTTGSDTQYF | TGTGCCACCAGTGACCCGGACACGACAGGATCAGATACGCAGTATTTT